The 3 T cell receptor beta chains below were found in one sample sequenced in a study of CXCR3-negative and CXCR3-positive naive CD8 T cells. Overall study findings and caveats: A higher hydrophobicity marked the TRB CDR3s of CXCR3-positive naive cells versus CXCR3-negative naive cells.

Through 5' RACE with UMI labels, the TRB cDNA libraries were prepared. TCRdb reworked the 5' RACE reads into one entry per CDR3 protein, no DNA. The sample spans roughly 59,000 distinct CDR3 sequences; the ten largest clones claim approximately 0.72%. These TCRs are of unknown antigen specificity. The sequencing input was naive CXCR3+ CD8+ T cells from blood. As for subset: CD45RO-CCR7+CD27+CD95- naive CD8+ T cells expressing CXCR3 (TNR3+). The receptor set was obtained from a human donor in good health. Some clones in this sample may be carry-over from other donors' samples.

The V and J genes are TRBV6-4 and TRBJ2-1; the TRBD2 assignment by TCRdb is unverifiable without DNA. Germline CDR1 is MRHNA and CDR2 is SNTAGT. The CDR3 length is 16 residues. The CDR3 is CASSESLAGGYNEQFF.

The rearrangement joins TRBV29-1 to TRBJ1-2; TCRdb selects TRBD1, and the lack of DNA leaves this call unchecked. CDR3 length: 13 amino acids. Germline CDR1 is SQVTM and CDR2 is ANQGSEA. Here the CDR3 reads CSVPRTDNYGYTF.

The CDR3 sequence: CASSWGLAGAYEQYF. This chain joins TRBV13 and TRBJ2-7; TCRdb indicates TRBD2, and absent DNA this call remains unverified. Germline CDR1 is PRHDT and CDR2 is FYEKMQ (reference sequence). This CDR3 comprises 15 residues.